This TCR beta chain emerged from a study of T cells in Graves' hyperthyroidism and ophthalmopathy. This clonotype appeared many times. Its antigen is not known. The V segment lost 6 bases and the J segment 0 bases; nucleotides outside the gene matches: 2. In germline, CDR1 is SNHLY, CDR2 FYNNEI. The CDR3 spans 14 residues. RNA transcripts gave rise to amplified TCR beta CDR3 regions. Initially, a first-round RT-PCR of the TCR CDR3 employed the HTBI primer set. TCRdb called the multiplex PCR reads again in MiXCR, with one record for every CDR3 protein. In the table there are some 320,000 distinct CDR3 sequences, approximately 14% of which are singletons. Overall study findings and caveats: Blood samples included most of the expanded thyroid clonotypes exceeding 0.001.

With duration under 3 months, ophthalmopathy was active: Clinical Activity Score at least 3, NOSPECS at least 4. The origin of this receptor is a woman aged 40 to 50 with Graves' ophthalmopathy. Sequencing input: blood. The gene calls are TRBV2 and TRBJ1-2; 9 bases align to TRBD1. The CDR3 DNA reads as TGTGCCAGCAGGGGACAGGGCCCTAACTATGGCTACACCTTC. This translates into CASRGQGPNYGYTF.